This TCR beta chain was captured in a study of cytomegalovirus exposure and HLA in healthy donors (dated by TCRdb to 2016 to 2017). Turning to the overall study: According to a later analysis, the approximately 120 validation repertoires were produced on the same platform as the approximately 610 repertoires of the first cohort. The study aimed to test whether cataloging public T cell receptors could reveal signatures of past pathogen exposure. Besides the first cohort of around 700 subjects, a separate validation cohort made up of 90 to 150 different subjects was used. The study combined high-throughput TCR immunosequencing, statistical association of individual TCRs with disease status, and machine learning to predict cytomegalovirus infection status. The paper as a whole reports these results and caveats: In a later analysis, TCRs clustered in the first cohort were found to also tend to co-occur in the roughly 120 validation repertoires, with about 94% of cluster scores above 0. A later analysis lacked HLA typing for the validation cohort, so it scored co-occurrence in that cohort across all 110 or so repertoires. The study gave a list of under 200 TCR beta chains associated with cytomegalovirus. In vitro tests confirmed that three of the cytomegalovirus-associated TCR beta chains recognize cytomegalovirus antigens. While some public TCRs were present in many individuals, most TCR sequences turned up only very rarely across donors. The classifier was reported to diagnose cytomegalovirus status with high specificity and sensitivity in both the original and validation cohorts. The authors suggested that the approach could potentially be generalized to other disease states and immunological phenotypes.

The donors belonged to the validation cohort of about 110 subjects, which was separate from the approximately 700-subject first cohort. As regards this clone: The specificity of this receptor is unknown. Base qualities are not provided; no much larger clone lies one nucleotide away.

From a lookup of the germline V gene (reference sequence), CDR1 and CDR2 are SEHNR and FQNEAQ. V is pared back by 5 bases and J by 4 bases, with 17 bases lying between the germline termini. The cysteine opens and the phenylalanine closes a CDR3 of 15 amino acids. Of all the DNA, just the CDR3 is kept, 45 bases in frame from base 1. The library was obtained by the immunoSEQ multiplex PCR assay. The authors' analysis ran thus. A statistical classification framework was developed to diagnose cytomegalovirus status using the catalog of TCR beta chain sequences. TCRdb retrieved this table from immuneACCESS and kept in-frame rearrangements only. Not all clones are present; in checked studies, unresolved V genes account for under half, and no reason is known for the remainder. V and J calls and clone size come straight from that table; D and trimming were deduced from the DNA. For this sample there are about 240,000 clones; 86% appear just once. The ten biggest clones cover 1% to 1.5% of the sample.

Sequenced: PBMCs. The receptor's source is a woman in her thirties in good health and CMV-seropositive. This sequence uses TRBV7-9 and TRBJ1-2; the D region possibly corresponds to TRBD1 (5 bases align). At the DNA level, the sequence is TGTGCCAGCAGCAGCTTATTCCCGACAGTCTATGGCTACACCTTC. The encoded protein is CASSSLFPTVYGYTF. Joined to the reference TRBV7-9 and TRBJ1-2 proteins, this CDR3 gives the full variable domain: DTGVSQNPRHKITKRGQNVTFRCDPISEHNRLYWYRQTLGQGPEFLTYFQNEAQLEKSRLLSDRFSAERPKGSFSTLEIQRTEQGDSAMYLCASSSLFPTVYGYTFGSGTRLTVV.